Sequencing of this T cell receptor (beta chain) was carried out in a study of T cell responses to AZD1222 COVID-19 vaccine. General study findings and limits: Most donors were white British and more were female, and clonal diversity was possibly underestimated. Increased Spike-specific TCR breadth and depth were observed after two AZD1222 doses. There were vaccine-associated CD4 TCRs across spike, dominant at 160-218 and 743-854.

V dropped 2 bases and J dropped 7 bases, with 14 bases sitting between them. Germline CDR1 SQVTM, CDR2 ANQGSEA. The length of the CDR3 is 13 residues. The repertoire was sequenced with immunoSEQ multiplex PCR; TCRdb's copy has only in-frame clones and lacks some. In the table there are 65,000 to 80,000 clones, approximately 90% of which are singletons. About this clone: No antigen is known for it.

The sequenced sample was peripheral blood, obtained 28 days after the second dose of the MenACWY control vaccine. The origin of this receptor is an adult who received the MenACWY meningococcal vaccine as a control. The V call is TRBV29-1, the J call TRBJ1-2, with D unresolved. CDR3 region: CSVENQEEIGYTF. CDR3 nucleotides: TGCAGCGTTGAAAACCAGGAGGAAATTGGCTACACCTTC.